The next 27 T cell receptor beta chains were all read from a single sample in a study of T cell changes during pregnancy in multiple sclerosis. Data came from immunoSEQ multiplex PCR; TCRdb stores just in-frame clones and leaves some out. The data contain over 80,000 clones, 90% of them singletons. Material: peripheral blood, obtained in the second trimester of pregnancy. The receptors shown here come from a female donor in good health, enrolled as a control in a pregnancy study.

V gene TRBV6-5 combines with J gene TRBJ2-7, with 10 bases fitting TRBD1. Germline V lookup: CDR1 MNHEY, CDR2 SVGAGI. The CDR3 has 15 residues. After removal of 5 bases from V and 6 bases from J, the junction contained 10 bases not matched to a gene. DNA of the CDR3: TGTGCCAGCAGTCCCGGGGGGACAGGGGAGAGCGAGCAGTACTTC. Encoded protein: CASSPGGTGESEQYF.

This chain links TRBV6-6 with TRBJ2-1; D gene ambiguous. Germline V gene data show CDR1 as MNHNY and CDR2 as SVGAGI (reference sequence). The ends were cut back, 3 bases at V and 3 bases at J, with 15 bases in the middle. This CDR3 is 16 amino acids long. The CDR3 region has the DNA TGTGCCAGCAGTTATGTTTTCGACACTCTCTACAATGAGCAGTTCTTC. Its protein is CASSYVFDTLYNEQFF.

V and J are TRBV4-3 and TRBJ2-3; TRBD2 aligns across 10 bases. Per the germline V gene, CDR1 is LGHNA and CDR2 is YSLEER. The CDR3 has 16 amino acids. The V segment lost 4 bases and the J segment 2 bases; nucleotides outside the gene matches: 6. This CDR3 is CASSLGLAVLTDTQYF. The CDR3, as DNA: TGCGCCAGCAGCCTCGGACTAGCGGTTCTCACAGATACGCAGTATTTT.

The rearrangement links TRBV2 to TRBJ1-1; 9 nucleotides align to TRBD1. This CDR3 is 13 amino acids long. Trimming took 6 bases from V and 5 from J; bases not matched to a gene: 4. Germline V lookup: CDR1 SNHLY, CDR2 FYNNEI. CDR3 sequence: CASRLQGATEAFF. CDR3 nucleotides: TGTGCCAGCAGATTACAGGGGGCTACTGAAGCTTTCTTT.

This chain uses TRBV11-2 with TRBJ2-7; 7 nucleotides align to TRBD2. This CDR3 spans 14 amino acids. Germline CDR1 SGHAT, CDR2 FQNNGV. V trimming: 4 bases; J trimming: 3 bases; junction bases outside the gene matches: 6. CDR3 nucleotide sequence: TGTGCCAGCAGCTCACACACTAGCGTCTACGAGCAGTACTTC. Residues: CASSSHTSVYEQYF.

V gene TRBV15 combines with J gene TRBJ1-1; D is uncertain. The CDR3 loop spans 15 amino acids. V was shortened by 1 base and J by 11 bases, with 20 bases between the two germline ends. Germline V CDR1 and CDR2: LNHNV, YYDKDF (reference sequence). In DNA form, the CDR3 reads TGTGCCACCAGCAGAGGTTTTAAAGGTGACTCTTGGGCTTTCTTT. Residues: CATSRGFKGDSWAFF.

This chain uses TRBV19 with TRBJ1-2; the match to TRBD1 covers 8 bases. This CDR3 has 15 residues. Germline lookup yields CDR1 LNHDA and CDR2 SQIVND (reference sequence). The junction had 10 bases not matched to a gene; V was cut back by 7 bases and J by 3 bases. CDR3 sequence: CASTLHSDRDYGYTF. The CDR3 DNA follows: TGTGCCAGTACCCTACACTCGGACAGGGACTATGGCTACACCTTC.

J is TRBJ2-1 and V is TRBV11-2; TRBD2 aligns across 10 bases. With 5 bases clipped from V and 6 bases from J, the junction kept 4 bases outside the gene matches. Germline V gives CDR1 SGHAT, CDR2 FQNNGV. This CDR3 is built from 14 residues. The chain's CDR3 is CASSPGLASNEQFF. The CDR3 nucleotides are TGTGCCAGCAGCCCGGGACTAGCGAGCAATGAGCAGTTCTTC.

This chain uses TRBV29-1 with TRBJ1-2; 11 bases align to TRBD1. The CDR3 has 16 residues. Germline V gene sequence: CDR1 SQVTM, CDR2 ANQGSEA. V was clipped by 6 bases and J by 7 bases; unmatched bases: 16. The chain's CDR3 is CSVLGQGAPLSGGYTF. CDR3 in DNA: TGCAGCGTACTCGGACAGGGGGCGCCTTTGAGTGGTGGCTACACCTTC.

This sequence joins TRBV4-3 and TRBJ2-1, with 10 nucleotides matching TRBD2. Germline V lookup: CDR1 LGHNA, CDR2 YSLEER. The CDR3 is made up of 16 amino acids. V lost 3 bases, J lost 2 bases, and 4 bases stayed unmatched. The DNA for the CDR3 is TGCGCCAGCAGCCACTTCCTAGCGGGGGCCTACAATGAGCAGTTCTTC. Its translation is CASSHFLAGAYNEQFF.

This rearrangement joins TRBV7-2 to TRBJ1-1; D remains unclear. V lost 1 base and J 6 bases, leaving 9 bases between the germline ends. Per germline, CDR1 SGHTA and CDR2 FQGNSA. This CDR3 contains 13 residues. CDR3 residues: CASSLVRAAEAFF. DNA for the CDR3: TGTGCCAGCAGCTTAGTGAGGGCCGCTGAAGCTTTCTTT. Variable domain in full (rest from reference TRBV7-2 and TRBJ1-1): GAGVSQSPSNKVTEKGKDVELRCDPISGHTALYWYRQSLGQGLEFLIYFQGNSAPDKSGLPSDRFSAERTGGSVSTLTIQRTQQEDSAVYLCASSLVRAAEAFFGQGTRLTVV.

The rearrangement joins TRBV2 to TRBJ1-4; maybe TRBD1 (5 bases). CDR3 length equals 14 residues. V lost 8 bases and J 8 bases, leaving 18 bases between the germline ends. Germline lookup yields CDR1 SNHLY and CDR2 FYNNEI. CDR3: CASGAGPGTEKLFF. DNA for the CDR3: TGTGCCAGCGGCGCGGGACCCGGCACCGAAAAACTGTTTTTT. Using reference TRBV2 and TRBJ1-4 for the parts outside the CDR3, the full variable domain is EPEVTQTPSHQVTQMGQEVILRCVPISNHLYFYWYRQILGQKVEFLVSFYNNEISEKSEIFDDQFSVERPDGSNFTLKIRSTKLEDSAMYFCASGAGPGTEKLFFGSGTQLSVL.

The gene calls are TRBV5-5 and TRBJ2-2; 7 bases are shared with TRBD1. The germline CDR1 and CDR2 sequences are SGHKS and YYEKEE (reference sequence). CDR3 length equals 16 residues. V shed 1 base and J 5 bases; nucleotides not matched to a gene: 8. CDR3 sequence: CASSLRTGVRTGELFF. For the CDR3, the DNA is TGTGCCAGCAGCTTGAGAACAGGGGTTAGGACCGGGGAGCTGTTTTTT.

The chain carries TRBV28 and TRBJ1-1; D may be TRBD1 (5 bases). In germline, CDR1 is MDHEN, CDR2 SYDVKM. V was pared by 5 bases and J by 6 bases, with 13 bases between. The CDR3 totals 13 residues. The CDR3 sequence: CASSLDRGAEAFF. In DNA form, the CDR3 reads TGTGCCAGCAGTCTAGACAGAGGTGCTGAAGCTTTCTTT.

The chain couples TRBV28 to TRBJ1-4; D remains unclear. This CDR3 is built from 11 residues. Germline lookup yields CDR1 MDHEN and CDR2 SYDVKM. Trimming cost V 2 bases and J 8 bases, with 3 bases left between them. For the CDR3, the DNA is TGTGCCAGCAGTTTAGGCGAAAAACTGTTTTTT. Protein product: CASSLGEKLFF.

The chain combines TRBV6-5 with TRBJ1-1, with 7 bases identical to TRBD1. J was trimmed by 4 bases and V by 2 bases; bases with no gene match: 7. The germline V gene encodes CDR1 MNHEY and CDR2 SVGAGI. This CDR3 region has 15 residues. CDR3 protein: CASSYGAGGVTEAFF. As DNA, the CDR3 is TGTGCCAGCAGTTACGGCGCAGGGGGAGTCACTGAAGCTTTCTTT.

The chain has TRBV27 and TRBJ2-2, with D possibly TRBD1 on 5 matching bases. The germline V gene has CDR1 MNHEY and CDR2 SMNVEV (reference sequence). This CDR3 region has 12 residues. With 5 bases removed from V and 6 bases from J, the gap between germline ends came to 7 bases. The CDR3 region is CASSIGAGELFF. The CDR3 DNA follows: TGTGCCAGCAGTATAGGGGCCGGGGAGCTGTTTTTT.

This chain links TRBV11-2 with TRBJ1-2; TRBD1 matches at 9 bases. CDR1 is SGHAT, CDR2 FQNNGV, per germline. This CDR3 has 17 residues. V shed 4 bases and J 6 bases; nucleotides not matched to a gene: 15. The CDR3 sequence: CASSYSRGGTGTNGYTF. Written as DNA, the CDR3 is TGTGCCAGCAGCTACTCCCGGGGAGGGACAGGGACTAATGGCTACACCTTC.

The chain links TRBV5-4 to TRBJ2-7, with a tentative D call TRBD2 (7 bases). Germline CDR1 reads SGHNT; CDR2 reads YYREEE (reference sequence). CDR3 size: 15 residues. V shed 0 bases and J shed 3 bases, with 13 bases lying between them. The CDR3, as DNA: TGTGCCAGCAGCTTGGGAACGGGGGGCCTCTACGAGCAGTACTTC. Encoded protein: CASSLGTGGLYEQYF.

CDR3 bases: TGCGCCAGCAGCTTGAGACAGGTCACAGATACGCAGTATTTT. Translation gives CASSLRQVTDTQYF. V and J are TRBV5-1 and TRBJ2-3; perhaps TRBD1 as D (6 bases). This CDR3 has 14 amino acids. Germline values: CDR1 SGHRS, CDR2 YFSETQ. The V end lost 1 base, the J end lost 2 bases, and 8 bases lay between the germline ends.

As to this clone: A read error may produce the germline difference seen at one junction end. The V gene is TRBV7-7, the J gene TRBJ2-3; 9 bases map to TRBD1. CDR1 and CDR2 from the germline V gene are SSHAT and FNYEAQ (reference sequence). This CDR3 is built from 17 residues. In nucleotides, the CDR3 is TGTGCTAGCAGCCCCCGGACAGGGGCGGAGGGCACAGATACGCAGTATTTT. Its translation is CASSPRTGAEGTDTQYF.

V usage is TRBV5-1 and J usage is TRBJ2-4; perhaps TRBD1 as D (6 bases). Per the germline V gene, CDR1 is SGHRS and CDR2 is YFSETQ. Trimming removed 2 bases from V and 3 bases from J, with 24 bases in between. CDR3 length: 19 amino acids. The CDR3 sequence is CASSFRGRGIGDVKNIQYF. The CDR3 DNA reads as TGCGCCAGCAGCTTTCGGGGCAGGGGAATTGGTGATGTCAAAAACATTCAGTACTTC.

This chain joins TRBV10-2 and TRBJ2-2; TRBD2 matches at 16 bases. The CDR3 covers 20 residues. CDR1 WSHSY and CDR2 SAAADI come from the germline V gene. J was trimmed by 4 bases and V by 3 bases; bases with no gene match: 11. This chain's CDR3 is CASSDAPGLAGGPVTGELFF. DNA for the CDR3: TGCGCCAGCAGTGACGCTCCGGGACTAGCGGGAGGGCCTGTCACCGGGGAGCTGTTTTTT.

The rearrangement uses TRBV18 and TRBJ2-7; a weak D match, TRBD2 (5 bases). From germline, CDR1 is KGHSH and CDR2 LQKENI. V shed 3 bases and J shed 3 bases, with 12 bases lying between them. This CDR3 is built from 14 residues. In DNA, the CDR3 is TGTGCCAGCTCACCCAATCAACGGGACTACGAGCAGTACTTC. It is translated as CASSPNQRDYEQYF.

V gene TRBV18 combines with J gene TRBJ1-2; D unclear. The CDR3 length is 11 residues. From germline, CDR1 is KGHSH and CDR2 LQKENI. V was pared by 6 bases and J by 4 bases, with 6 bases between. The CDR3 loop reads CASSEVYGYTF. The DNA of the CDR3 is TGTGCCAGCTCGGAGGTCTATGGCTACACCTTC. Full variable domain (missing parts from reference TRBV18 and TRBJ1-2): NAGVMQNPRHLVRRRGQEARLRCSPMKGHSHVYWYRQLPEEGLKFMVYLQKENIIDESGMPKERFSAEFPKEGPSILRIQQVVRGDSAAYFCASSEVYGYTFGSGTRLTVV.

The table lists this clone with a few counts. The chain links TRBV6-1 to TRBJ1-5; D is perhaps TRBD1 (5 bases). The CDR3 runs 12 residues. V lost 5 bases and J 7 bases, leaving 9 bases between the germline ends. Germline V gene lookup returns CDR1 MNHNS and CDR2 SASEGT. CDR3: CASSITGQPQHF. The CDR3 DNA reads TGTGCCAGCAGTATTACAGGACAGCCCCAGCATTTT.

The CDR3 nucleotides read TGCGCCAGCAGCTTGATTGTTGGTCAGGACAATGAGCAGTTCTTC. This encodes CASSLIVGQDNEQFF. V and J are TRBV5-1 and TRBJ2-1; D remains unclear. The CDR3 extends over 15 amino acids. Germline V CDR1 and CDR2: SGHRS, YFSETQ. Trimming took 1 base from V and 5 from J, leaving 13 bases between them.